The 29 T cell receptor beta chains below come from one sample, sequenced in a study of control samples from healthy donors and cancer patients. The method was immunoSEQ multiplex PCR; TCRdb's version includes in-frame clones alone and lacks a portion of them. The sample has 150,000 to 200,000 clones, approximately 93% seen once. Sequencing used blood. These receptors all stem from a woman in her thirties or forties in good health.

The genes are TRBV9 and TRBJ2-1; 8 positions match TRBD2. This CDR3 is built from 15 residues. The V and J ends lost 3 bases and 8 bases, in that order; junction bases with no gene match: 10. Germline V CDR1 and CDR2: SGDLS, YYNGEE. The CDR3 loop reads CASSEGTRGPDEQFF. The CDR3 DNA follows: TGTGCCAGCAGCGAAGGGACTAGGGGACCAGATGAGCAGTTCTTC.

The CDR3 nucleotides read TGTGCCAGCAGCCAAGATGATTGGTATGACACTGAAGCTTTCTTT. It specifies CASSQDDWYDTEAFF. The chain recombines TRBV14 with TRBJ1-1; no reliable D call. This CDR3 comprises 15 residues. CDR1 SGHDN and CDR2 FVKESK come from the germline V gene. V was shortened by 0 bases and J by 3 bases, with 11 bases between the two germline ends.

This chain joins TRBV11-2 and TRBJ1-1; weak D call: TRBD1 (5 bases). V was trimmed by 5 bases and J by 8 bases, leaving 15 bases between them. The germline CDR1 and CDR2 sequences are SGHAT and FQNNGV. The CDR3 contains 13 residues. CDR3 residues: CASSPGGVPEAFF. In DNA form, the CDR3 reads TGTGCCAGCAGCCCGGGGGGGGTGCCCGAAGCTTTCTTT.

The V call is TRBV9, the J call TRBJ1-1; 7 nucleotides agree with TRBD1. With V trimmed by 2 bases and J by 4 bases, 2 bases remained unmatched. Looked up from germline, CDR1 is SGDLS and CDR2 is YYNGEE. This CDR3 is 13 amino acids long. The CDR3 region has the DNA TGTGCCAGCAGCGTCAACAGGGGCACTGAAGCTTTCTTT. It translates to CASSVNRGTEAFF. The complete variable domain, with remaining parts taken from reference TRBV9 and TRBJ1-1, reads DSGVTQTPKHLITATGQRVTLRCSPRSGDLSVYWYQQSLDQGLQFLIQYYNGEERAKGNILERFSAQQFPDLHSELNLSSLELGDSALYFCASSVNRGTEAFFGQGTRLTVV.

The chain links TRBV6-1 to TRBJ2-7; TRBD1 matches at 9 bases. V trimming: 3 bases; J trimming: 3 bases; junction bases outside the gene matches: 9. Germline assignment: CDR1 MNHNS and CDR2 SASEGT. The CDR3 consists of 16 residues. The CDR3 DNA follows: TGTGCCAGCAGTGATATGGTGGGACAGGGAATCTACGAGCAGTACTTC. Protein sequence: CASSDMVGQGIYEQYF.

This clone has just one count. The chain combines TRBV18 with TRBJ2-4, with D perhaps assigned TRBD1 or TRBD2 (5 bases each). Germline V gene data show CDR1 as KGHSH and CDR2 as LQKENI. Trimming removed 4 bases from V and 0 bases from J, with 10 bases in between. The CDR3 totals 15 residues. Written as DNA, the CDR3 is TGTGCCAGCTCACTCTTGGGGACAGCCAAAAACATTCAGTACTTC. It translates to CASSLLGTAKNIQYF.

This chain links TRBV7-8 with TRBJ1-1; D is unresolved. Trimming stripped 1 base from V and 10 bases from J, with 22 bases between. Germline V gene sequence: CDR1 SGHVS, CDR2 FQNEAQ. The CDR3 has 16 residues. Written as DNA, the CDR3 is TGTGCCAGCAGCTTAGAAAGGTTTGGCAGAGACGAGGCAGCTTTCTTT. Protein: CASSLERFGRDEAAFF. Full variable domain (outside the CDR3, taken from reference TRBV7-8 and TRBJ1-1): GAGVSQSPRYKVAKRGQDVALRCDPISGHVSLFWYQQALGQGPEFLTYFQNEAQLDKSGLPSDRFFAERPEGSVSTLKIQRTQQEDSAVYLCASSLERFGRDEAAFFGQGTRLTVV.

The chain uses TRBV9 and TRBJ2-7, with D unclear. V was cut by 0 bases and J by 3 bases, with 13 bases left in between. Germline V gene data show CDR1 as SGDLS and CDR2 as YYNGEE. The CDR3 covers 15 residues. The CDR3 DNA reads as TGTGCCAGCAGCGTAGCCTCCAAAGGCGGCTACGAGCAGTACTTC. Translated, it gives CASSVASKGGYEQYF.

This chain joins TRBV5-6 and TRBJ1-5; no clear D gene. Trimming shortened V by 7 bases and J by 0 bases, and 17 bases separated the two germline ends. The germline V gene encodes CDR1 SGHDT and CDR2 YYEEEE. The CDR3 consists of 16 residues. The CDR3 nucleotides are TGTGCCAGCTCGACCGCAGGCATTTATAGCAATCAGCCCCAGCATTTT. It codes for CASSTAGIYSNQPQHF.

The chain uses TRBV2 and TRBJ1-2; D gene uncertain. This CDR3 is 11 amino acids long. V lost 7 bases, J lost 4 bases, and 7 bases lay in between. CDR1 and CDR2 (germline): SNHLY, FYNNEI. CDR3 loop: CASIYIYGYTF. As DNA, the CDR3 is TGTGCCAGCATATACATCTATGGCTACACCTTC.

The chain is built from TRBV3-1 (or the pseudogene TRBV3-2) and TRBJ2-7; D possibly uses TRBD1 or TRBD2 (5 bases each). Trimming pared 1 base from V and 0 bases from J, leaving 16 bases between. Germline V CDR1 and CDR2: LGHDT, YNNKEL (reference sequence). The CDR3 runs to 17 residues. Here the CDR3 reads CASSQGVGQGASYEQYF. CDR3 DNA sequence: TGTGCCAGCAGCCAAGGTGTAGGCCAGGGAGCCTCCTACGAGCAGTACTTC.

The rearrangement uses TRBV9 and TRBJ2-3; 8 bases are shared with TRBD2. CDR1 and CDR2 (germline): SGDLS, YYNGEE. J lost 4 bases, V lost 1 base, and 2 bases had no gene match. There are 14 residues in the CDR3. The CDR3 loop is CASSVIAGSDTQYF. The CDR3 region has the DNA TGTGCCAGCAGCGTAATAGCGGGGTCAGATACGCAGTATTTT.

The chain is built from TRBV3-1 (or the pseudogene TRBV3-2) and TRBJ1-1, with 10 bases matching TRBD1. The CDR3 runs 14 residues. Trimming took 4 bases from V and 7 from J; bases not matched to a gene: 6. CDR1 and CDR2 (germline): LGHDT, YNNKEL (reference sequence). The CDR3 region has the DNA TGTGCCAGCAGCCGCATGGGGACAGGGGTTGAAGCTTTCTTT. Translating gives CASSRMGTGVEAFF.

The V and J genes are TRBV29-1 and TRBJ2-5; D tentatively fits TRBD1 or TRBD2 (5 bases each). There are 14 residues in the CDR3. Germline values: CDR1 SQVTM, CDR2 ANQGSEA. V gave up 4 bases and J gave up 5 bases, with 17 bases separating them. CDR3 bases: TGCAGCGTTGTGCAGGGCAGCGGTGGGGAGACCCAGTACTTC. Translated, it gives CSVVQGSGGETQYF.

The rearrangement uses TRBV6-2 or TRBV6-3 and TRBJ1-2; tentatively, D is TRBD1 (5 bases). Germline-derived CDR1 and CDR2 are MNHEY and SVGEGT. V was shortened by 6 bases and J by 8 bases, with 10 bases between the two germline ends. The CDR3 totals 11 residues. The DNA for the CDR3 is TGTGCCAGCAGCCAGGGAGGCGGCTACACCTTC. The encoded protein is CASSQGGGYTF.

J is TRBJ2-1 and V is TRBV12-3 or TRBV12-4; D gene ambiguous. This CDR3 contains 12 residues. V gave up 3 bases and J gave up 8 bases, with 8 bases separating them. CDR3 sequence reads: CASSFDAYEQFF. As DNA, the CDR3 is TGTGCCAGCAGTTTCGACGCATATGAGCAGTTCTTC.

The V and J genes are TRBV10-2 and TRBJ1-2, with no clear D. The CDR3 has 15 residues. Per the germline V gene, CDR1 is WSHSY and CDR2 is SAAADI. The V gene lost 0 bases and the J gene lost 4 bases, with 12 bases spanning the gap. The CDR3 nucleotides are TGCGCCAGCAGTGAGTCGAGGCGGGTCCTCTATGGCTACACCTTC. Amino acid sequence: CASSESRRVLYGYTF.

Worth noting for this clone: The germline gene is not matched at one end of the junction; a read error may be the cause. This chain joins TRBV27 and TRBJ1-5, with D tentatively TRBD1 (6 bases). Germline values: CDR1 MNHEY, CDR2 SMNVEV (reference sequence). The CDR3 runs 16 residues. The chain's CDR3 is CTSSSRRGLVNQPQHF. CDR3 nucleotide sequence: TGTACCAGCAGTTCCCGCCGGGGGCTAGTCAATCAGCCCCAGCATTTT.

V is TRBV4-3 and J is TRBJ1-4; D call uncertain. Germline V lookup: CDR1 LGHNA, CDR2 YSLEER. The CDR3 extends over 17 amino acids. Trimming left V 4 bases short and J 0 bases short, with 15 bases between. The CDR3 spells CASSLIALRSTNEKLFF. CDR3 DNA: TGCGCCAGCAGCCTCATCGCCCTAAGATCAACTAATGAAAAACTGTTTTTT.

This clone appeared a few times. Here the CDR3 DNA reads TGTGCCAGCAGCCAACGGGGAATGAACACTGAAGCTTTCTTT. This codes for CASSQRGMNTEAFF. The V and J genes are TRBV6-5 and TRBJ1-1; D remains unclear. The CDR3 extends over 14 amino acids. V dropped 6 bases and J dropped 0 bases, with 11 bases sitting between them. The germline V gene has CDR1 MNHEY and CDR2 SVGAGI.

V is TRBV7-2 and J is TRBJ1-3; D not resolved. Trimming removed 1 base from V and 1 base from J, with 8 bases in between. The CDR3 extends over 15 amino acids. Germline V gene lookup returns CDR1 SGHTA and CDR2 FQGNSA. CDR3 DNA: TGTGCCAGCAGCTTAGTGGGCCCATCTGGAAACACCATATATTTT. Its protein product is CASSLVGPSGNTIYF.

This chain connects TRBV5-1 to TRBJ2-7; no definite D call. CDR1 is SGHRS and CDR2 is YFSETQ in the germline V gene. This CDR3 has 13 residues. The V end lost 4 bases, the J end lost 2 bases, and 10 bases lay between the germline ends. CDR3 amino acids: CASSPGPPYEQYF. The CDR3 DNA is TGCGCCAGCAGCCCTGGACCCCCCTACGAGCAGTACTTC. The full variable domain, rest sourced from reference TRBV5-1 and TRBJ2-7, is KAGVTQTPRYLIKTRGQQVTLSCSPISGHRSVSWYQQTPGQGLQFLFEYFSETQRNKGNFPGRFSGRQFSNSRSEMNVSTLELGDSALYLCASSPGPPYEQYFGPGTRLTVT.

J is TRBJ1-5 and V is TRBV7-3; D is unresolved. The V and J ends lost 5 bases and 4 bases respectively, with 9 bases between them. Per the germline V gene, CDR1 is SGHTA and CDR2 is FQGTGA. CDR3 length: 13 amino acids. CDR3: CASSPSTNQPQHF. The CDR3 DNA is TGTGCCAGCAGCCCCAGTACGAATCAGCCCCAGCATTTT.

The chain has TRBV4-2 and TRBJ1-4, with 8 bases fitting TRBD1. V shed 2 bases and J 3 bases; nucleotides not matched to a gene: 8. The length of the CDR3 is 17 residues. Germline assignment: CDR1 LGHNA and CDR2 YNFKEQ. The CDR3 here is CASSQMAGGLPNEKLFF. CDR3 sequence (DNA): TGTGCCAGCAGCCAAATGGCAGGGGGCCTCCCTAATGAAAAACTGTTTTTT.

The V call is TRBV29-1, the J call TRBJ1-3; TRBD1 matches 7 bases. The CDR3 runs to 13 residues. Germline lookup yields CDR1 SQVTM and CDR2 ANQGSEA. The V segment lost 7 bases and the J segment 11 bases; nucleotides outside the gene matches: 14. The CDR3: CSALQGTTSAIYF. CDR3 in DNA: TGCAGCGCGCTACAGGGGACAACCAGCGCCATATATTTT.

This sequence joins TRBV6-5 and TRBJ1-1; perhaps TRBD1 as D (5 bases). The germline V gene has CDR1 MNHEY and CDR2 SVGAGI. The ends were cut back, 1 base at V and 7 bases at J, with 7 bases in the middle. The CDR3 is 12 amino acids. This chain's CDR3 is CASSYWDGEAFF. DNA of the CDR3: TGTGCCAGCAGTTACTGGGACGGTGAAGCTTTCTTT.

The chain has TRBV6-2 or TRBV6-3 and TRBJ2-1; 10 bases match TRBD1. The CDR3 is 15 amino acids. Trimming took 6 bases from V and 9 from J; bases not matched to a gene: 11. Germline loops: CDR1 MNHEY, CDR2 SVGEGT. CDR3 residues: CASSLGGQGRSEQFF. Here the CDR3 DNA reads TGTGCCAGCAGCCTCGGGGGACAGGGGAGGAGTGAGCAGTTCTTC.

The J gene is TRBJ2-1, the V gene TRBV9; 15 nucleotides agree with TRBD2. CDR3 length: 17 amino acids. Germline V lookup: CDR1 SGDLS, CDR2 YYNGEE. The V segment lost 0 bases and the J segment 5 bases; nucleotides outside the gene matches: 3. In DNA form, the CDR3 reads TGTGCCAGCAGCGTAGGGACTAGCGGGGGGGCCGACAATGAGCAGTTCTTC. Translation gives CASSVGTSGGADNEQFF. The variable domain in full, completed from reference TRBV9 and TRBJ2-1, reads DSGVTQTPKHLITATGQRVTLRCSPRSGDLSVYWYQQSLDQGLQFLIQYYNGEERAKGNILERFSAQQFPDLHSELNLSSLELGDSALYFCASSVGTSGGADNEQFFGPGTRLTVL.

The rearrangement links TRBV4-3 to TRBJ2-7; D unresolved. CDR1 and CDR2 from the germline V gene are LGHNA and YSLEER. V gave up 1 base and J gave up 3 bases, with 7 bases separating them. The CDR3 is made up of 13 amino acids. Written as DNA, the CDR3 is TGCGCCAGCAGCCAAGTGGGTGGCTACGAGCAGTACTTC. Translating gives CASSQVGGYEQYF.